This TCR beta chain was sequenced for a study of cytotoxic CD8 clonotypes in ibrutinib-treated CLL. Germline lookup yields CDR1 SEHNR and CDR2 FQNEAQ (reference sequence). The CDR3 is 12 residues long. The V gene lost 8 bases and the J gene lost 7 bases, with 12 bases spanning the gap. Comments on this clone: Its antigen is still unknown.

Generated by immunoSEQ multiplex PCR, the TCRdb table keeps only in-frame clones and is missing some. The top ten clones hold approximately 5.1% of a sample with around 140,000 clones, 60% to 85% of them seen once. Findings and limits, study-wide: The study found clonality rose at ibrutinib response, then fell toward baseline at progression. Public clonotypes (which were uncommon) either contracted or remained stable on treatment. Sustained-remission and progressing patients had different sampling times.

The V and J genes are TRBV7-9 and TRBJ1-5; a possible D gene is TRBD1 (6 bases). The source is a human donor with chronic lymphocytic leukemia. Sequences were derived from PBMCs, sampled after 24 months of ibrutinib treatment. The CDR3 here is CASGGGDQPQHF. The CDR3 DNA sequence: TGTGCCAGCGGAGGGGGGGACCAGCCCCAGCATTTT.